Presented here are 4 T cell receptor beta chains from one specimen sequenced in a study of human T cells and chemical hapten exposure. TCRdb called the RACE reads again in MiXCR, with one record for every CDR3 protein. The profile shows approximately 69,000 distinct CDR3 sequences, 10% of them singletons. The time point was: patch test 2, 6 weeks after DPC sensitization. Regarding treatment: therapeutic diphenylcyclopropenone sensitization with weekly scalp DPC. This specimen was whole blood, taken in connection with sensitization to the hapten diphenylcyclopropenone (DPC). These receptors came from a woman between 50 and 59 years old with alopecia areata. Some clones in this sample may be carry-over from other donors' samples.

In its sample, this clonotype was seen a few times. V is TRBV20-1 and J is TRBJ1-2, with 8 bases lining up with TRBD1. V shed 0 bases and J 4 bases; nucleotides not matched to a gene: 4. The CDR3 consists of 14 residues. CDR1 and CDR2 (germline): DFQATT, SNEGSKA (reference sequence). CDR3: CSAREGQAFYGYTF. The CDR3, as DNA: TGCAGTGCTAGAGAGGGACAGGCCTTCTATGGCTACACCTTC.

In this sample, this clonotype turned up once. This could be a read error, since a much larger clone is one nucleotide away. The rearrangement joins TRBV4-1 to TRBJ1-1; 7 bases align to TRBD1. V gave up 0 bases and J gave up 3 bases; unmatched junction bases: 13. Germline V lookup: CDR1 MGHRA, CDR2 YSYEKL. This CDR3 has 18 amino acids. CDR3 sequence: CASSQDLGRDRFYTEAFF. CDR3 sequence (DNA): TGCGCCAGCAGCCAAGACCTAGGACGGGACAGATTTTACACTGAAGCTTTCTTT.

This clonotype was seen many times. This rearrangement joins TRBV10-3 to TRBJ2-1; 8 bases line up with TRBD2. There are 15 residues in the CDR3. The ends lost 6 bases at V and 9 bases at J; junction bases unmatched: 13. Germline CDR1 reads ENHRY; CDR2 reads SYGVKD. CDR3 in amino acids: CAISSGTSNMGEQFF. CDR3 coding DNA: TGTGCCATCAGCTCCGGGACTAGTAATATGGGTGAGCAGTTCTTC.

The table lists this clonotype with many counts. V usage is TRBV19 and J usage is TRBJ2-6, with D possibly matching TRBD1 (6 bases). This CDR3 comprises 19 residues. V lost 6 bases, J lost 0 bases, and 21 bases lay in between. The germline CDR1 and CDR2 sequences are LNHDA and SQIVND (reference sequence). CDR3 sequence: CASSLSPGQGFSGANVLTF. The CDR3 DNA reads TGTGCCAGTAGCCTATCTCCGGGACAAGGGTTCTCTGGGGCCAACGTCCTGACTTTC. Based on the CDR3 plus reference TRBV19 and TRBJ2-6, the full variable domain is DGGITQSPKYLFRKEGQNVTLSCEQNLNHDAMYWYRQDPGQGLRLIYYSQIVNDFQKGDIAEGYSVSREKKESFPLTVTSAQKNPTAFYLCASSLSPGQGFSGANVLTFGAGSRLTVL.